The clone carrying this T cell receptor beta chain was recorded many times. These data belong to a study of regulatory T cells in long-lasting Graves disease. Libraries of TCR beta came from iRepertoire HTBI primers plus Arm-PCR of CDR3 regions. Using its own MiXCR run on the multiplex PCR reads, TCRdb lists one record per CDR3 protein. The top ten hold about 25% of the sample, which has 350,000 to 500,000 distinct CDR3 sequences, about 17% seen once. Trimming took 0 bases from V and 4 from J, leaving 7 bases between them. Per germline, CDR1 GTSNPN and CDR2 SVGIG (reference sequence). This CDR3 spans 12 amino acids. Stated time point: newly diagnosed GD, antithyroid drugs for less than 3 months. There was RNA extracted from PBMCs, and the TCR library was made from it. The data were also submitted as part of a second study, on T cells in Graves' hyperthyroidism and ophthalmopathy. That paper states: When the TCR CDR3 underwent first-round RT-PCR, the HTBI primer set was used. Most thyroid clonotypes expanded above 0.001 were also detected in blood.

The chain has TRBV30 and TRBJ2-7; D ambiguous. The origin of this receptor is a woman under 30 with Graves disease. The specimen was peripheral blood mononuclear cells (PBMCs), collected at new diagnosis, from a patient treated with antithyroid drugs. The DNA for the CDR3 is TGTGCCTGGAGTGTAAGCCAATACGAGCAGTACTTC. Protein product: CAWSVSQYEQYF. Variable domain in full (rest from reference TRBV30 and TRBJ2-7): SQTIHQWPATLVQPVGSPLSLECTVEGTSNPNLYWYRQAAGRGLQLLFYSVGIGQISSEVPQNLSASRPQDRQFILSSKKLLLSDSGFYLCAWSVSQYEQYFGPGTRLTVT.